This entry lists 13 T cell receptor beta chains sequenced from one sample in a study of shared clonotypes between healthy human individuals. The table came from immunoSEQ multiplex PCR; TCRdb's copy has only in-frame clones and leaves some out. Of about 520,000 clones in the sample, approximately 82% are singletons; the top ten hold approximately 12%. Material: PBMCs. The receptors were sampled from a middle-aged woman in good health. Some clones in this sample may be carry-over from other donors' samples.

CDR3 region: CASEGPMNTEAFF. The DNA for the CDR3 is TGTGCCAGCGAAGGGCCAATGAACACTGAAGCTTTCTTT. The rearrangement links TRBV28 to TRBJ1-1, with D unresolved. The CDR3 length is 13 residues. V was clipped by 8 bases and J by 0 bases, with 10 bases between them. Germline CDR1 reads MDHEN; CDR2 reads SYDVKM. Using reference TRBV28 and TRBJ1-1 for the parts outside the CDR3, the full variable domain is DVKVTQSSRYLVKRTGEKVFLECVQDMDHENMFWYRQDPGLGLRLIYFSYDVKMKEKGDIPEGYSVSREKKERFSLILESASTNQTSMYLCASEGPMNTEAFFGQGTRLTVV.

As for this clone: The sample contains more than one DNA sequence encoding this CDR3. The gene calls are TRBV2 and TRBJ2-7; 10 nucleotides line up with TRBD2. CDR3 length equals 14 residues. CDR1 SNHLY and CDR2 FYNNEI come from the germline V gene. The junction had 3 bases not matched to a gene; V was cut back by 4 bases and J by 3 bases. Here the CDR3 reads CASSGWTSGYEQYF. The CDR3 bases are TGTGCCAGCAGTGGCTGGACTAGCGGCTACGAGCAGTACTTC. The entire variable domain, with the rest obtained from reference TRBV2 and TRBJ2-7, is as follows: EPEVTQTPSHQVTQMGQEVILRCVPISNHLYFYWYRQILGQKVEFLVSFYNNEISEKSEIFDDQFSVERPDGSNFTLKIRSTKLEDSAMYFCASSGWTSGYEQYFGPGTRLTVT.

Turning to this clone: One end of the junction varies from germline; a read error may be responsible. The chain combines TRBV30 with TRBJ2-7; TRBD1 is a possible D gene (5 bases). Germline V gives CDR1 GTSNPN, CDR2 SVGIG (reference sequence). The CDR3 is 13 residues long. This CDR3 is CAWSLDMSYEHYF. CDR3 nucleotides: TGTGCCTGGAGTCTGGACATGAGCTACGAGCATTACTTC.

This sequence joins TRBV28 and TRBJ2-1; D is unclear. Per the germline V gene, CDR1 is MDHEN and CDR2 is SYDVKM. The CDR3 loop spans 15 amino acids. The germline V and J ends were trimmed by 7 bases and 6 bases, with 19 bases remaining between them. Written as DNA, the CDR3 is TGTGCCAGCACTTCCCCCCCGGCTTCGGCCAATGAGCAGTTCTTC. This codes for CASTSPPASANEQFF.

For this clone: Since a far larger clone is one base different, this is likely a read error. This rearrangement joins TRBV18 to TRBJ2-7; 9 nucleotides agree with TRBD2. This CDR3 is built from 14 residues. The junction had 3 bases not matched to a gene; V was cut back by 4 bases and J by 2 bases. Germline V gene data show CDR1 as KGHSH and CDR2 as LQKENI. The CDR3 nucleotides read TGTGCCAGCTCACTTATAGCGGGAGCCTACGAGCAGTACTTC. This encodes CASSLIAGAYEQYF.

The chain links TRBV19 to TRBJ1-2; 7 nucleotides match TRBD1. CDR1 is LNHDA, CDR2 SQIVND, per germline (reference sequence). The CDR3 totals 14 residues. The V segment lost 5 bases and the J segment 2 bases; nucleotides outside the gene matches: 5. The CDR3 here is CASSFSTGNYGYTF. The DNA of the CDR3 is TGTGCCAGTAGTTTCTCGACAGGGAACTATGGCTACACCTTC.

This rearrangement joins TRBV2 to TRBJ2-7; D not resolved. The germline gives CDR1 SNHLY, CDR2 FYNNEI. The CDR3 has 10 amino acids. Trimming stripped 6 bases from V and 5 bases from J, with 5 bases between. CDR3 coding DNA: TGTGCCAGCAGCAGGAACGAGCAGTACTTC. Translation gives CASSRNEQYF. Complete variable domain (other parts from reference TRBV2 and TRBJ2-7): EPEVTQTPSHQVTQMGQEVILRCVPISNHLYFYWYRQILGQKVEFLVSFYNNEISEKSEIFDDQFSVERPDGSNFTLKIRSTKLEDSAMYFCASSRNEQYFGPGTRLTVT.

This chain links TRBV6-1 with TRBJ2-4, with TRBD1 as a possible D gene (5 bases). V shed 7 bases and J shed 0 bases, with 7 bases lying between them. CDR1 MNHNS and CDR2 SASEGT come from the germline V gene. CDR3 length: 13 amino acids. CDR3 loop: CASTREAKNIQYF. The CDR3 DNA follows: TGTGCCAGCACCAGGGAAGCCAAAAACATTCAGTACTTC.

This chain connects TRBV19 to TRBJ2-1, with 8 bases identical to TRBD2. The CDR3 covers 15 residues. V lost 5 bases to trimming and J lost 3 bases; unmatched junction nucleotides: 6. Germline assignment: CDR1 LNHDA and CDR2 SQIVND (reference sequence). The chain's CDR3 is CASSQSGRIYNEQFF. The CDR3 DNA sequence: TGTGCCAGTAGTCAGAGCGGGAGAATCTACAATGAGCAGTTCTTC.

CDR3: CAWGQGGEKLFF. CDR3 DNA sequence: TGTGCCTGGGGACAGGGAGGTGAAAAACTGTTTTTT. This chain uses TRBV30 with TRBJ1-4, with 8 positions matching TRBD1. The germline V gene has CDR1 GTSNPN and CDR2 SVGIG (reference sequence). V lost 5 bases to trimming and J lost 7 bases; unmatched junction nucleotides: 3. This CDR3 region has 12 residues.

The genes are TRBV7-2 and TRBJ2-3; a weak D match, TRBD2 (6 bases). Germline V gene lookup returns CDR1 SGHTA and CDR2 FQGNSA. V lost 1 base and J 6 bases, leaving 8 bases between the germline ends. The CDR3 covers 13 residues. CDR3 in DNA: TGTGCCAGCAGCTTAGTCCTAGCGGATACGCAGTATTTT. It encodes CASSLVLADTQYF.

The chain joins TRBV5-1 to TRBJ1-6; D might be TRBD1 (6 bases). V gave up 4 bases and J gave up 6 bases, with 11 bases separating them. The germline V gene has CDR1 SGHRS and CDR2 YFSETQ. This CDR3 is 14 amino acids long. The CDR3: CASSPTGSNSPLHF. Written as DNA, the CDR3 is TGCGCCAGCAGCCCCACAGGGAGTAATTCACCCCTCCACTTT.

Comments on this clone: This likely reflects a read error, since a far larger clone is one base away. This chain joins TRBV11-1 and TRBJ2-7; D might be TRBD2 (5 bases). The length of the CDR3 is 15 residues. Trimming shortened V by 0 bases and J by 3 bases, and 12 bases separated the two germline ends. Germline CDR1 and CDR2: SGHAT and FQDESV (reference sequence). CDR3 coding DNA: TGTGCCAGCAGCTTAGCAGTGGCTAGCAGCTACGAGCAGTACTTC. This sequence encodes CASSLAVASSYEQYF.